The TCR beta chain described here comes from a study of shared clonotypes between healthy human individuals. Whole-study findings and limits: Clonotype sharing among the donors was expected to vary with sequencing depth. The sole specimen, blood, was sampled, and tissue repertoires likely differ.

In the study's own analysis: ImmunoSEQ gave junction-only sequences without quality scores, so filtering differed. Clones were sequenced by immunoSEQ multiplex PCR, and TCRdb holds only the in-frame ones, with some missing. The V and J calls and clone size were taken over from that table, and D and trimming were inferred from the DNA. The sample lists over 400,000 clones; roughly 80% were seen once. As to this clone: No antigen is known for it.

Donors had no recently reported acute infections or vaccinations and were HIV-negative. The TCR sequence derives from a woman between 35 and 50 years old in good health. Some clones in this sample may be carry-over from other donors' samples. Sequenced sample: PBMCs.

The CDR3 is CASSAKVNTEAFF. Written as DNA, the CDR3 is TGTGCCAGTAGTGCTAAAGTGAACACTGAAGCTTTCTTT. The gene calls are TRBV19 and TRBJ1-1; the D is unclear. Deletions cut 5 bases from V and 0 bases from J, with 7 bases between. Germline values: CDR1 LNHDA, CDR2 SQIVND (reference sequence). The CDR3 runs to 13 residues.